One sample yielded the 18 T cell receptor beta chains listed below, sequenced in a study of T cells in Graves' hyperthyroidism and ophthalmopathy. Researchers amplified the TCR beta CDR3 regions from RNA transcripts. HTBI primers were used for first-round RT-PCR of the TCR CDR3. Each CDR3 protein is one row after TCRdb ran MiXCR on the multiplex PCR reads. The sample shows around 530,000 distinct CDR3 sequences, 15% to 20% of them seen only once. The sequenced sample consisted of blood. These receptors came from a woman younger than 30 with Graves' ophthalmopathy.

This clonotype occurred many times. J is TRBJ1-5 and V is TRBV28; 9 bases fit TRBD1. The CDR3 is 16 amino acids. J was trimmed by 3 bases and V by 4 bases; bases with no gene match: 7. Germline loops: CDR1 MDHEN, CDR2 SYDVKM. The CDR3 loop reads CASSSTGQGINQPQHF. The CDR3 DNA reads as TGTGCCAGCAGTTCCACGGGACAGGGAATCAATCAGCCCCAGCATTTT.

This clonotype was found many times. This sequence joins TRBV7-9 and TRBJ2-1; D may be TRBD2 (6 bases). With 1 base removed from V and 0 bases from J, the gap between germline ends came to 22 bases. The CDR3 has 20 amino acids. Per the germline V gene, CDR1 is SEHNR and CDR2 is FQNEAQ (reference sequence). Here the CDR3 reads CASSLVFGGDSASSYNEQFF. The CDR3 nucleotides read TGTGCCAGCAGCTTAGTCTTTGGAGGGGATAGCGCGAGCTCCTACAATGAGCAGTTCTTC.

The gene calls are TRBV6-1 and TRBJ1-1; no clear D gene. The CDR3 is 11 residues long. CDR1 is MNHNS, CDR2 SASEGT, per germline. The V gene lost 0 bases and the J gene lost 12 bases, with 8 bases spanning the gap. CDR3 sequence: CASSEAALSFF. The CDR3 coding sequence is TGTGCCAGCAGTGAAGCAGCCCTTTCTTTCTTT.

This chain uses TRBV27 with TRBJ1-4; D not certain. CDR3 length equals 14 residues. The germline V gene encodes CDR1 MNHEY and CDR2 SMNVEV (reference sequence). The V gene lost 2 bases and the J gene lost 8 bases, with 12 bases spanning the gap. The CDR3 nucleotides are TGTGCCAGCAGTTTACATCAGGATGGGGAAAAACTGTTTTTT. Its translation is CASSLHQDGEKLFF.

This clonotype was seen repeatedly, ten times or more. This chain links TRBV6-2 or TRBV6-3 with TRBJ2-1; maybe TRBD2 (6 bases). Between the trimmed V and J ends, which lost 8 bases and 0 bases, there was a span of 11 bases. Germline lookup yields CDR1 MNHEY and CDR2 SVGEGT. CDR3 length equals 14 residues. As DNA, the CDR3 is TGTGCCAGCGCGGGACTGAGCTCCTACAATGAGCAGTTCTTC. Translated: CASAGLSSYNEQFF.

V is TRBV9 and J is TRBJ2-2; 7 bases agree with TRBD1. Per the germline V gene, CDR1 is SGDLS and CDR2 is YYNGEE. The CDR3 loop spans 16 amino acids. Germline trimming cut 0 bases from V and 2 bases from J; bases unmatched to any gene: 4. CDR3 DNA sequence: TGTGCCAGCAGCGTAGGTGGGACAGTAAACACCGGGGAGCTGTTTTTT. Its translation is CASSVGGTVNTGELFF.

This clonotype was picked up many times. The genes are TRBV20-1 and TRBJ2-1; 9 nucleotides line up with TRBD2. Germline V gene lookup returns CDR1 DFQATT and CDR2 SNEGSKA (reference sequence). The CDR3 is 14 amino acids. After removal of 5 bases from V and 2 bases from J, the junction contained 4 bases not matched to a gene. CDR3 sequence (DNA): TGCAGTGCTGCGACTAGCGGAGCCTACAATGAGCAGTTCTTC. Translating it yields CSAATSGAYNEQFF.

V usage is TRBV3-1 and J usage is TRBJ1-2; D is perhaps TRBD1 (5 bases). Trimming removed 5 bases from V and 7 bases from J, with 20 bases in between. The germline gives CDR1 LGHDT, CDR2 YNNKEL (reference sequence). This CDR3 comprises 15 residues. The CDR3 nucleotides are TGTGCCAGCAGCTACCGGGACCGTCGGGCTGGTGGCTACACCTTC. It yields the protein CASSYRDRRAGGYTF.

This clonotype was recorded a few times. CDR3 loop: CASSVRASGRAVNEQFF. In nucleotides, the CDR3 is TGTGCCAGCAGCGTAAGGGCTAGCGGGAGGGCCGTGAATGAGCAGTTCTTC. The chain couples TRBV9 to TRBJ2-1; 12 nucleotides align to TRBD2. Trimming took 1 base from V and 7 from J; bases not matched to a gene: 9. Germline V gene sequence: CDR1 SGDLS, CDR2 YYNGEE. The CDR3 extends over 17 amino acids.

The rearrangement uses TRBV5-1 and TRBJ1-6; possibly TRBD1 for D (5 bases). V was trimmed by 0 bases and J by 3 bases, leaving 7 bases between them. Germline lookup yields CDR1 SGHRS and CDR2 YFSETQ. CDR3 length equals 15 residues. In DNA form, the CDR3 reads TGCGCCAGCAGCTTGGGTGACAGCTATAATTCACCCCTCCACTTT. Translating gives CASSLGDSYNSPLHF.

The table lists this clonotype with many counts. V and J are TRBV18 and TRBJ1-2; no clear D gene. The germline gives CDR1 KGHSH, CDR2 LQKENI. With 1 base removed from V and 4 bases from J, the gap between germline ends came to 13 bases. CDR3 size: 15 residues. The CDR3: CASSPRKGGSYGYTF. The DNA for the CDR3 is TGTGCCAGCTCACCACGAAAGGGAGGGAGCTATGGCTACACCTTC.

In this sample, this clonotype turned up many times. The V call is TRBV6-2 or TRBV6-3, the J call TRBJ2-3; 10 nucleotides line up with TRBD2. The junction had 16 bases not matched to a gene; V was cut back by 2 bases and J by 5 bases. This CDR3 is built from 19 residues. Germline V gene data show CDR1 as MNHEY and CDR2 as SVGEGT. CDR3 coding DNA: TGTGCCAGCAGTTACCGTTTTGGACTAGCGGCGCCGGGGGGAGATACGCAGTATTTT. Its translation is CASSYRFGLAAPGGDTQYF.

The CDR3 region has the DNA TGCGCCAGCGGGCTCGAGCTGTCCCGCACCGGGGAGCTGTTTTTT. Amino acids: CASGLELSRTGELFF. The J gene is TRBJ2-2, the V gene TRBV5-1, with D unclear. From germline, CDR1 is SGHRS and CDR2 YFSETQ. The CDR3 covers 15 residues. Trimming took off 7 bases at V and 4 bases at J, with 17 bases between the two ends.

J is TRBJ2-2 and V is TRBV29-1, with 10 bases matching TRBD2. Looked up from germline, CDR1 is SQVTM and CDR2 is ANQGSEA. The V gene end was trimmed by 5 bases and the J gene end by 8 bases; junction bases not matched to a gene: 11. The CDR3 totals 15 residues. The CDR3 DNA reads as TGCAGCGTTTCGGTAGCGGGAGGTGCATGGGGGGAGCTGTTTTTT. Encoded protein: CSVSVAGGAWGELFF.

This clonotype came up many times. The genes are TRBV7-9 and TRBJ2-2, with D unclear. Trimming removed 4 bases from V and 3 bases from J, with 6 bases in between. CDR3 length: 13 residues. Germline loops: CDR1 SEHNR, CDR2 FQNEAQ (reference sequence). The CDR3 nucleotides read TGTGCCAGCAGCTCTCCGGACACCGGGGAGCTGTTTTTT. As protein: CASSSPDTGELFF.

The table lists this clonotype with many counts. The chain is built from TRBV28 and TRBJ1-3; D is possibly TRBD1 (6 bases). CDR3 length: 15 amino acids. V gave up 7 bases and J gave up 2 bases, with 15 bases separating them. Germline CDR1 MDHEN, CDR2 SYDVKM. Here the CDR3 DNA reads TGTGCCAGCAAGGAGGGACAAGTAGCTGGAAACACCATATATTTT. Translation gives CASKEGQVAGNTIYF.

V and J are TRBV12-3 or TRBV12-4 and TRBJ1-2, with D possibly matching TRBD1 (6 bases). The V gene lost 3 bases and the J gene lost 7 bases, with 21 bases spanning the gap. The CDR3 has 16 residues. CDR3: CASSFGATGIKSGYTF. DNA for the CDR3: TGTGCCAGCAGTTTCGGAGCCACAGGGATTAAGTCTGGCTACACCTTC.

This clonotype occurred many times. The rearrangement joins TRBV27 to TRBJ1-1; possible D gene TRBD1, 5 bases. The CDR3 runs to 14 residues. The ends were cut back, 5 bases at V and 6 bases at J, with 16 bases in the middle. CDR1 is MNHEY and CDR2 is SMNVEV in the germline V gene (reference sequence). The CDR3 sequence is CASSGGYGDPEAFF. CDR3 DNA: TGTGCCAGCAGTGGGGGGTATGGGGACCCTGAAGCTTTCTTT.